What follows is one T cell receptor beta chain and its context. As yet, its antigen is unknown. Germline and junction disagree at one end, which may indicate a read error. This record belongs to a study of tumor and adjacent non-tumor tissue in lung cancer. Study summary: The cohort had approximately 12 adenocarcinoma, 2 squamous cell and 1 small cell patients. The patients, approximately nine men and 5 or 6 women, were roughly 30 to 80 with stage I to III disease.

No cell sorting was done before RNA was extracted from the tissue. This non-tumor lung sample came from over 3 cm beyond the tumor edge. CDR1 and CDR2 (germline): DFQATT, SNEGSKA (reference sequence). This CDR3 contains 14 residues. Study-level findings and limits: Significantly higher TCR diversity was found in tumor than normal lung. Tumor repertoires had a smaller top 100 clone share than normal lung.

TCRbeta libraries were built with three rounds of nested PCR, modified from ARM-PCR. One entry per CDR3 protein, called by TCRdb with MiXCR from the multiplex PCR reads. The repertoire holds approximately 53,000 distinct CDR3 sequences, with 60% to 80% as singletons. The receptor's source is an older woman with non-small cell lung cancer. V and J are TRBV20-1 and TRBJ2-3; a possible D gene is TRBD2 (5 bases). What was sequenced was distant non-tumor lung tissue. The CDR3 DNA reads TGCAGTGCCCGCGTGGATCCTAGCACATATACGCAGTATTTT. Translating gives CSARVDPSTYTQYF.